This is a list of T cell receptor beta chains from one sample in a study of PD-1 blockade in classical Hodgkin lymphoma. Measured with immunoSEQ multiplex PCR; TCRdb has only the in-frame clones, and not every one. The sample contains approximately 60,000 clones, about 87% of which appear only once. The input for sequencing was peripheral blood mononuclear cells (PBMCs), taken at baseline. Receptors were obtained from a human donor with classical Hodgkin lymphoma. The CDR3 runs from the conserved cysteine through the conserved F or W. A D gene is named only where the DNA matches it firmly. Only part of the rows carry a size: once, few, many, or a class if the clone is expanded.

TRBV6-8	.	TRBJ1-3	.	CASRNRSHGNTIYF	TGTGCCAGCAGAAACAGGTCTCATGGAAACACCATATATTTT
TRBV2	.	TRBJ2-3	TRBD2	CASSVRLAGGTDTQYF	TGTGCCAGCAGTGTTCGACTAGCGGGGGGCACAGATACGCAGTATTTT
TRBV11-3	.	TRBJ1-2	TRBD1	CASSLPLTGAGGYTF	TGTGCCAGCAGCTTACCCCTGACAGGGGCCGGGGGCTACACCTTC
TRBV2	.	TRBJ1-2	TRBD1	CARPGTGIYGYTF	TGTGCCAGACCCGGGACAGGCATCTATGGCTACACCTTC
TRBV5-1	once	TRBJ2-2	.	CASSPGHETVNTGELFF	TGCGCCAGCAGCCCAGGACATGAGACAGTGAACACCGGGGAGCTGTTTTTT
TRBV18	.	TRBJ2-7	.	CASSLDSYEQYF	TGTGCCAGCTCACTTGACTCCTACGAGCAGTACTTC
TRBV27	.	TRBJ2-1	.	CASWSVGRGPNEQFF	TGTGCCAGCTGGTCCGTCGGGCGGGGTCCCAATGAGCAGTTCTTC
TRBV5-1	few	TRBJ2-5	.	CASSPQVDQETQYF	TGCGCCAGCAGCCCCCAGGTAGACCAAGAGACCCAGTACTTC
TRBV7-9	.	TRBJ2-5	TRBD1	CASSPFGDSQETQYF	TGTGCCAGCAGCCCCTTCGGGGACAGCCAAGAGACCCAGTACTTC
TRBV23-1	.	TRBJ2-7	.	CASSQKYF	TGCGCCAGCAGTCAAAAGTACTTC
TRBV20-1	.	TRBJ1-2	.	CRSWGVYGYTF	TGCCGAAGTTGGGGGGTCTATGGCTACACCTTC
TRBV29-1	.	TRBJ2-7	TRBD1	CSLLPGQGISSYEQYF	TGCAGCTTGCTACCGGGACAGGGGATATCGTCCTACGAGCAGTACTTC
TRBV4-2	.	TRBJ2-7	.	CASSPDSVSYEQYF	TGTGCCAGCAGCCCCGACAGTGTTTCCTACGAGCAGTACTTC
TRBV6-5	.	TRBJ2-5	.	CASSYSRFETQYF	TGTGCCAGCAGTTACAGCCGGTTTGAGACCCAGTACTTC
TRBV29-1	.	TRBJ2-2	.	CSVKGATPNTGELFF	TGCAGCGTTAAGGGTGCTACCCCGAACACCGGGGAGCTGTTTTTT
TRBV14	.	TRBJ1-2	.	CASSHLMDGYTF	TGTGCCAGCAGCCACCTAATGGATGGCTACACCTTC
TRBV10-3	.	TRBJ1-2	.	CAISDPGRARAF	TGTGCCATCAGTGATCCTGGACGCGCCCGGGCCTTC
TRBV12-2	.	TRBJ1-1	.	CAAPGRNTEAFF	TGTGCAGCCCCCGGGCGTAACACTGAAGCTTTCTTT
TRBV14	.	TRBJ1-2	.	CASSPRTNYGYTF	TGTGCCAGCAGCCCGCGTACTAACTATGGCTACACCTTC
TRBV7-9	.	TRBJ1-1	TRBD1	CASTQGVLLFEAFF	TGTGCCAGCACACAGGGGGTTCTTCTCTTTGAAGCTTTCTTT
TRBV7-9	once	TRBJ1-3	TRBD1	CASSLVDREAGNTIYF	TGTGCCAGCAGCTTAGTAGACAGGGAGGCTGGAAACACCATATATTTT
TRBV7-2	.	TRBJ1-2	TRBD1	CASSRDRGRGYTF	TGTGCCAGCAGCCGAGACAGGGGAAGGGGCTACACCTTC
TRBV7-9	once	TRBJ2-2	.	CASSPTGSDKTGELFF	TGTGCCAGCAGCCCCACAGGGAGTGATAAGACCGGGGAGCTGTTTTTT
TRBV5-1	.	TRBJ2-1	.	CASSGISAGPSYNEQFF	TGCGCCAGCAGCGGTATATCGGCAGGACCCTCCTACAATGAGCAGTTCTTC
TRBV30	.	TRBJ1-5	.	CAWSVPLGVNQPQHF	TGTGCCTGGAGTGTACCGCTAGGGGTCAATCAGCCCCAGCATTTT
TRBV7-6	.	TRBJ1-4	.	CASSLAVGPGEKLFF	TGTGCCAGCAGCTTGGCCGTTGGTCCCGGTGAAAAACTGTTTTTT
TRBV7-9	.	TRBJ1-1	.	CASSPPAEAFF	TGTGCCAGCAGCCCACCGGCTGAAGCTTTCTTT
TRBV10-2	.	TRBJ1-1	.	CASTGTGGTEAFF	TGCGCCAGCACTGGGACCGGGGGGACTGAAGCTTTCTTT
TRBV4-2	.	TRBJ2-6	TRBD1	CASTRTGPSSGANVLTF	TGTGCCAGCACCCGGACAGGCCCCAGCTCTGGGGCCAACGTCCTGACTTTC
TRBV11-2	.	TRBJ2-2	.	CASSLGGDTGELFF	TGTGCCAGCAGCCTAGGTGGGGACACCGGGGAGCTGTTTTTT
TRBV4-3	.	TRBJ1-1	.	CASSQIDRGTTEAFF	TGCGCCAGCAGCCAAATCGACCGGGGGACCACTGAAGCTTTCTTT
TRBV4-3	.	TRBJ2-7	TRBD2	CASSQDIPSGGLSYEQYF	TGCGCCAGCAGCCAAGATATTCCTAGCGGGGGGTTATCCTACGAGCAGTACTTC
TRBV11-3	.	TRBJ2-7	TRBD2	CASSLERGGGSYEQYF	TGTGCCAGCAGCTTAGAACGCGGCGGGGGCTCCTACGAGCAGTACTTC
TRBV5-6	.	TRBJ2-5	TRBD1	CASSLGTGDQETQYF	TGTGCCAGCAGCTTAGGGACAGGGGACCAAGAGACCCAGTACTTC
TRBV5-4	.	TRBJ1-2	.	CASSDGGLANYGYTF	TGTGCCAGCAGCGATGGGGGGTTAGCTAACTATGGCTACACCTTC
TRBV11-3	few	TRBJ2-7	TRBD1	CASSPPDRLYEQYF	TGTGCCAGCAGCCCACCGGACAGGCTCTACGAGCAGTACTTC
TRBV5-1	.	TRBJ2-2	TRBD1	CASSPRQGAGELFF	TGCGCCAGCAGCCCTAGACAGGGTGCCGGGGAGCTGTTTTTT